This TCR beta chain was recorded in a study of blood T cell repertoires in COVID-19. Study context: Some COVID-19 samples were acute and others convalescent; all came from the United States, Italy and Spain. Sources were T cells, B-cell-depleted T cells, or PBMCs; the material itself was cDNA or gDNA.

V trimming: 4 bases; J trimming: 4 bases; junction bases outside the gene matches: 9. Looked up from germline, CDR1 is GTSNPN and CDR2 is SVGIG (reference sequence). The CDR3 runs 15 residues. The sample holds one count of this clone. How the authors handled the data: By means of reference gene primer amplification, nucleated cell counts were estimated. Assay: immunoSEQ multiplex PCR; the TCRdb copy retains only in-frame clones and omits some. V and J calls and clone size are copied from that table; D and trimming were computed from the DNA. The sample lists some 82,000 clones; about 86% were seen once.

The material sequenced was peripheral blood. The receptor comes from a man older than 75 with acute or convalescent COVID-19. The chain combines TRBV30 with TRBJ1-1, with 10 bases lining up with TRBD1. The CDR3 region has the DNA TGTGCCTGGACGCTTCAGGACAGGGGGGCCACTGAAGCTTTCTTT. This codes for CAWTLQDRGATEAFF.